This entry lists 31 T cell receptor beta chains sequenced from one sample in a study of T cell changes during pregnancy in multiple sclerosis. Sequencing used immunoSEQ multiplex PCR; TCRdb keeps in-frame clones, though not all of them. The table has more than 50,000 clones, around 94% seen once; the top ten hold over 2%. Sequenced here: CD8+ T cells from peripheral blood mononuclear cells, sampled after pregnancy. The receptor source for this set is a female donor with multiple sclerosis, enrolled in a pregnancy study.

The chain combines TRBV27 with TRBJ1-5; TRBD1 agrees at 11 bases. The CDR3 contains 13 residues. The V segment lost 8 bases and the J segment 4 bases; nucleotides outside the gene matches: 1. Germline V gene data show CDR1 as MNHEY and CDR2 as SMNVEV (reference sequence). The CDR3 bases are TGTGCCAGCGGGACAGGGGGGAATCAGCCCCAGCATTTT. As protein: CASGTGGNQPQHF.

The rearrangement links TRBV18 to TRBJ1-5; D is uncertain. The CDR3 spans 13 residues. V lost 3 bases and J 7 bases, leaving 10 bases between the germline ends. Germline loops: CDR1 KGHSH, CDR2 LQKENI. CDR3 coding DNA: TGTGCCAGCTCACCGCCCGGCGGACAGCCCCAGCATTTT. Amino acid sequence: CASSPPGGQPQHF.

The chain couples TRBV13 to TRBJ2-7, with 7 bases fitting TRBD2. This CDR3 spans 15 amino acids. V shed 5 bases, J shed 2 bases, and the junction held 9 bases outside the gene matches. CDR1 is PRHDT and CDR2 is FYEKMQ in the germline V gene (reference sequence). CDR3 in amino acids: CASSPQWEGTYEQYF. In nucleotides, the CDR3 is TGTGCCAGCAGCCCCCAATGGGAGGGAACCTACGAGCAGTACTTC.

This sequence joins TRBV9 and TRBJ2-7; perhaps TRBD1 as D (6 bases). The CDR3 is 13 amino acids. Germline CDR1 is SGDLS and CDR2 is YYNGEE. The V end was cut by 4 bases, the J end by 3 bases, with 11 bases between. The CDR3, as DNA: TGTGCCAGCAGCCCCGGACAGAGCTACGAGCAGTACTTC. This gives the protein CASSPGQSYEQYF.

This CDR3 reads CASSQDMGRTGGSGYTF. The DNA for the CDR3 is TGCGCCAGCAGCCAAGATATGGGGAGGACAGGGGGTAGTGGCTACACCTTC. This chain uses TRBV4-1 with TRBJ1-2; TRBD1 agrees at 10 bases. The CDR3 runs 17 residues. Trimming cost V 0 bases and J 7 bases; bases outside gene matches: 11. Germline V gene data show CDR1 as MGHRA and CDR2 as YSYEKL.

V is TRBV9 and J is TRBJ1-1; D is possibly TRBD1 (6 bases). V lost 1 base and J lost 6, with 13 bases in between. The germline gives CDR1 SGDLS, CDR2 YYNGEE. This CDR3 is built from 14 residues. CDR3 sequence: CASSVQGGTAEAFF. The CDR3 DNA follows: TGTGCCAGCAGCGTACAAGGGGGTACGGCTGAAGCTTTCTTT.

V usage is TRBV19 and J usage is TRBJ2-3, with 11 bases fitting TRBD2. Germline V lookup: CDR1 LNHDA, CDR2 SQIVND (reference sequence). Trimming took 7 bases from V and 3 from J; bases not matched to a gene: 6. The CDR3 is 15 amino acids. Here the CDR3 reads CASNAGLAVTDTQYF. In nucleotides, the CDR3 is TGTGCCAGTAATGCGGGACTAGCGGTTACAGATACGCAGTATTTT.

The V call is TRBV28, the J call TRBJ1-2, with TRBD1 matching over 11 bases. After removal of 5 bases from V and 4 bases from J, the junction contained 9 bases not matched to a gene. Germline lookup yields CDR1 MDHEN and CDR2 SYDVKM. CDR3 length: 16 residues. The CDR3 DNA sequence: TGTGCCAGCAGTCCTGTCCGGGACAGGGGGGTCTATGGCTACACCTTC. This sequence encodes CASSPVRDRGVYGYTF.

DNA for the CDR3: TGCGCCAGCAGCCAAGAGGACAGGGAGAGCTCTGGGGCCAACGTCCTGACTTTC. This encodes CASSQEDRESSGANVLTF. The J gene is TRBJ2-6, the V gene TRBV4-1; 8 bases agree with TRBD1. The V gene's germline CDR1 is MGHRA and CDR2 YSYEKL. Trimming at V came to 0 bases and at J to 0 bases, leaving 4 bases not matched to a gene. CDR3 length: 18 residues.

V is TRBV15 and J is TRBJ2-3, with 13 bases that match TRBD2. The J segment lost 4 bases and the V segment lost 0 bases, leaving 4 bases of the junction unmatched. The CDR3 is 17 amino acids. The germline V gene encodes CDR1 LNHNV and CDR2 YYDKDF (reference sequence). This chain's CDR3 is CATSRERLAGGSDTQYF. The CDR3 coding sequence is TGTGCCACCAGCAGAGAAAGACTAGCGGGAGGTTCAGATACGCAGTATTTT.

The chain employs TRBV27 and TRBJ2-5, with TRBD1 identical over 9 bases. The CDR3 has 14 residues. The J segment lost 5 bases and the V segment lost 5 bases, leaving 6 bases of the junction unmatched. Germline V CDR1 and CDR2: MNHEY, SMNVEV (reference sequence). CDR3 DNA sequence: TGTGCCAGCAGTGCACAGGGGGCTGCGGAGACCCAGTACTTC. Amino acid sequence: CASSAQGAAETQYF.

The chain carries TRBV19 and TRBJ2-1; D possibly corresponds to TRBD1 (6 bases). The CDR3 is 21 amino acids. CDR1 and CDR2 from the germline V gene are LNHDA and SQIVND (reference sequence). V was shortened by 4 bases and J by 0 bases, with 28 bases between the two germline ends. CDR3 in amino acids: CASSTNREETDVQGSYNEQFF. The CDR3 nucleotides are TGTGCCAGTAGTACGAATAGGGAAGAGACGGACGTACAGGGCTCCTACAATGAGCAGTTCTTC.

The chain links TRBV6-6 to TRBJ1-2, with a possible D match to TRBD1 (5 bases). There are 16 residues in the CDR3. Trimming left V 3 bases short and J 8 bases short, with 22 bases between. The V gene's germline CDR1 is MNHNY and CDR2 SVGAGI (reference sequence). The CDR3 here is CASSYRGSALVGGYTF. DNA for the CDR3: TGTGCCAGCAGTTATAGGGGCAGTGCTCTAGTCGGGGGCTACACCTTC.

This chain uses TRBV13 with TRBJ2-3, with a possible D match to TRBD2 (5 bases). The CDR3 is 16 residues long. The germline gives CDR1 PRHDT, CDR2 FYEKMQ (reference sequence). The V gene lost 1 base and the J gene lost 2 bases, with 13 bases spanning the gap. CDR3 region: CASSLVPGGSTDTQYF. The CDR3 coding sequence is TGTGCCAGCAGCTTAGTACCCGGAGGATCCACAGATACGCAGTATTTT. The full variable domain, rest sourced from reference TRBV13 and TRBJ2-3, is AAGVIQSPRHLIKEKRETATLKCYPIPRHDTVYWYQQGPGQDPQFLISFYEKMQSDKGSIPDRFSAQQFSDYHSELNMSSLELGDSALYFCASSLVPGGSTDTQYFGPGTRLTVL.

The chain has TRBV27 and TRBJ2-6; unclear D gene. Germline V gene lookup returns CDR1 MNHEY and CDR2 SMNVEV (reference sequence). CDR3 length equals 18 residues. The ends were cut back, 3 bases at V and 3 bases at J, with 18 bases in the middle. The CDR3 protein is CASSLGFRLEYGANVLTF. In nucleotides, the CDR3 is TGTGCCAGCAGTTTGGGCTTTCGGCTCGAGTATGGGGCCAACGTCCTGACTTTC.

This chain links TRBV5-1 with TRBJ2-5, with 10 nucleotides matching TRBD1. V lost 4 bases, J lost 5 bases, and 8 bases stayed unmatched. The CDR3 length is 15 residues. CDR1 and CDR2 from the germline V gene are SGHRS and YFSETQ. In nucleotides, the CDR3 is TGCGCCAGCAGCACAGACAGGGGGCGCGCGGAGACCCAGTACTTC. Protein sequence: CASSTDRGRAETQYF.

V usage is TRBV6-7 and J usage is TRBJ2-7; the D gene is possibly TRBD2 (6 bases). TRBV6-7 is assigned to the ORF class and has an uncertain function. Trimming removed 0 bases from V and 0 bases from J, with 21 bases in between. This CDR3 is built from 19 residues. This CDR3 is CASSYSKSQGGPSSYEQYF. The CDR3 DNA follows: TGTGCCAGCAGTTACTCGAAATCCCAGGGAGGCCCAAGCTCCTACGAGCAGTACTTC.

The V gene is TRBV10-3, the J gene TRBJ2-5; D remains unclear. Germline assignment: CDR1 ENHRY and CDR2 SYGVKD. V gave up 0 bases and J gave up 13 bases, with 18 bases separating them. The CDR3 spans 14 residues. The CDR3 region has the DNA TGTGCCATCAGTGAGTCGTTGGTAGCATCGAGTCTGTACTTC. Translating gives CAISESLVASSLYF.

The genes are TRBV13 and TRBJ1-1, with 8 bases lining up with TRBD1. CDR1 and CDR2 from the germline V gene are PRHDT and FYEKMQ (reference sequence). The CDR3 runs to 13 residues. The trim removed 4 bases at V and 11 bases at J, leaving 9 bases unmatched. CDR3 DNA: TGTGCCAGCAGCTCTTTGACAGGGGATGGGGCTTTCTTT. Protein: CASSSLTGDGAFF.

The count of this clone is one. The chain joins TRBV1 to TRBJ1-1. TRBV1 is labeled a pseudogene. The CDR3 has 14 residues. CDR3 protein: CTSGGGVGNTEAFF. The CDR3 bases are TGCACCAGCGGCGGGGGGGTCGGTAACACTGAAGCTTTCTTT.

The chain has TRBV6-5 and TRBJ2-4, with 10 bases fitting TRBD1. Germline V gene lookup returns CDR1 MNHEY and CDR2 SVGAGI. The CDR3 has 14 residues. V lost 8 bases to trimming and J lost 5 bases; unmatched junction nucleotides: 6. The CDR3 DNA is TGTGCCAGCTCGAGGGACAGGGGTGAAAACATTCAGTACTTC. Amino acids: CASSRDRGENIQYF.

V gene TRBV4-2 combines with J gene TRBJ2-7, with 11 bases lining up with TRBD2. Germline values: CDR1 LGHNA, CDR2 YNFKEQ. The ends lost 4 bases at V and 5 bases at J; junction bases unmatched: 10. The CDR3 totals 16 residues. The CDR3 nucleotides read TGTGCCAGCAGCCTCCGAACTAGCGGGAGTCGCAACGAGCAGTACTTC. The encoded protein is CASSLRTSGSRNEQYF.

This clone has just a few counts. The CDR3 nucleotides read TGCGCCAGCAGTGACGGGAATGAGCAGTTCTTC. This translates into CASSDGNEQFF. V and J are TRBV10-1 and TRBJ2-1; D not certain. Between the trimmed V and J ends, which lost 3 bases and 7 bases, there was a span of 4 bases. Per germline, CDR1 WNHNN and CDR2 SYGVQD (reference sequence). The CDR3 contains 11 residues.

As DNA, the CDR3 is TGTGCCAGCAGCGGCCGGGACAGGGGGTTTTCTGTGGGCTACACCTTC. This translates into CASSGRDRGFSVGYTF. The chain recombines TRBV21-1 with TRBJ1-2; whether TRBD1, the table's D call, matches the DNA was not checked. TRBV21-1 is marked as a pseudogene. This CDR3 contains 16 residues.

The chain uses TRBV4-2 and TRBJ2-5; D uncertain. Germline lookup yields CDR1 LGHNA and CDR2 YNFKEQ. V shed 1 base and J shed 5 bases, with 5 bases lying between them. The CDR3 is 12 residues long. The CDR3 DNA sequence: TGTGCCAGCAGCCAAGCGAGCGAGACCCAGTACTTC. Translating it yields CASSQASETQYF.

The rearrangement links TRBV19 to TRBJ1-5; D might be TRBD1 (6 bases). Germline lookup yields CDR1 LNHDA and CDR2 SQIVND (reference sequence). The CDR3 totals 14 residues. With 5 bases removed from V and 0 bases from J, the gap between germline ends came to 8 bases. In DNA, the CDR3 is TGTGCCAGTAGTCCAGGGGTTAGCAATCAGCCCCAGCATTTT. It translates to CASSPGVSNQPQHF.

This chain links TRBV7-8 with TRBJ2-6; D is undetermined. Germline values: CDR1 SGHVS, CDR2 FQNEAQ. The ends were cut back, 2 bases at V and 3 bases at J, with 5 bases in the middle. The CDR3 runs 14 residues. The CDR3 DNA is TGTGCCAGCAGCTTATCAGGTGGGGCCAACGTCCTGACTTTC. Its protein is CASSLSGGANVLTF.

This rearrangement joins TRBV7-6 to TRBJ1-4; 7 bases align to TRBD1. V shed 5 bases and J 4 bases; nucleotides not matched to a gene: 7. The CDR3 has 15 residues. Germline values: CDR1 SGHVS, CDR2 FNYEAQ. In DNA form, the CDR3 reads TGTGCCAGCAGCGGGGGGACAGATTTTAATGAAAAACTGTTTTTT. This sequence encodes CASSGGTDFNEKLFF.

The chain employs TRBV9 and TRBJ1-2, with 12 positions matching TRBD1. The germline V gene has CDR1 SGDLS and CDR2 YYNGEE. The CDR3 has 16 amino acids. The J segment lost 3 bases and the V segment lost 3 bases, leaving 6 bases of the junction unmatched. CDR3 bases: TGTGCCAGCAGCGCGCCCCGGGACAGGGGGCACTATGGCTACACCTTC. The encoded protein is CASSAPRDRGHYGYTF.

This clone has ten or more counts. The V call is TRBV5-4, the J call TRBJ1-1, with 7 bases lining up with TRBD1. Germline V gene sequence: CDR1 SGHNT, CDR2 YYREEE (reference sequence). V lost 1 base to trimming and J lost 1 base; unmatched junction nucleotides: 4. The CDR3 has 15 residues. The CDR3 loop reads CASSLIGTANTEAFF. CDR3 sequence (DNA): TGTGCCAGCAGCTTGATCGGGACAGCGAACACTGAAGCTTTCTTT.

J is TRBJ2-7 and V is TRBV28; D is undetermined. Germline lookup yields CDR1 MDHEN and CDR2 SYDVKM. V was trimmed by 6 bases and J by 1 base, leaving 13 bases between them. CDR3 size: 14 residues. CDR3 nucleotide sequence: TGTGCCAGCAGCCGAAGAACAAATTCCTACGAGCAGTACTTC. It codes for CASSRRTNSYEQYF.